This paragraph reports one TCR beta chain. Antigen specificity is unknown. Original analysis: With immunoSEQ giving junction-only sequences and no quality scores, filtering differed. Profiling relied on immunoSEQ multiplex PCR, and the TCRdb table lists in-frame clones only, not all of them. The V and J calls and clone size were taken over from that table, and D and trimming were inferred from the DNA. The sample consists of 2.3 million or so clones, approximately 95% of them appearing once. The data belong to a study of shared clonotypes between healthy human individuals. Study-wide points: Some naive CD4 clonotypes, 4% to 6%, turned up in common across several donors. Only blood underwent sampling, and tissue repertoires likely differ. Inspection by rarefaction showed sorted-subset sequencing to be incomplete despite large depth.

This TCR was sampled from a man younger than 35 in good health. Some clones in this sample may be carry-over from other donors' samples. The material sequenced was naive CD4+ T cells from PBMCs. Subset meaning: CD45RA+ positively selected.

The CDR3 DNA sequence: TGTGCCAGCAGTTATAGTAGGGGGTATCAAGAGACCCAGTACTTC. It translates to CASSYSRGYQETQYF. The gene calls are TRBV6-6 and TRBJ2-5, with D possibly TRBD1 on 6 matching bases. The CDR3 is 15 amino acids. Looked up from germline, CDR1 is MNHNY and CDR2 is SVGAGI (reference sequence). Trimming pared 3 bases from V and 2 bases from J, leaving 13 bases between.